Below, 9 T cell receptor beta chains from the same sample are listed, as sequenced in a study of T cell clonotyping in hematopoietic cell transplantation. The data were produced by immunoSEQ multiplex PCR, yet TCRdb's version contains in-frame clones alone and is incomplete. The sample includes 10,000 or so clones, about 91% seen only once; the top ten take roughly 3.5%. Material for sequencing was peripheral blood mononuclear cells. These receptors came from a human donor who either received an allogeneic hematopoietic cell transplant for a myeloid malignancy or was a related donor (not recorded which). Some clones in this sample may be carry-over from other donors' samples.

CDR3 loop: CASSPGQGPATEAFF. The CDR3 DNA follows: TGTGCCAGCAGCCCGGGACAGGGTCCGGCCACTGAAGCTTTCTTT. This rearrangement joins TRBV11-2 to TRBJ1-1; TRBD1 matches at 9 bases. Germline lookup yields CDR1 SGHAT and CDR2 FQNNGV. The CDR3 has 15 amino acids. With V trimmed by 5 bases and J by 4 bases, 8 bases remained unmatched.

The chain couples TRBV6-5 to TRBJ1-2; D is unresolved. This CDR3 has 13 residues. The ends were cut back, 0 bases at V and 7 bases at J, with 9 bases in the middle. CDR1 and CDR2 from the germline V gene are MNHEY and SVGAGI. This CDR3 reads CASSYSRSFGYTF. The CDR3 DNA reads as TGTGCCAGCAGTTACTCGAGATCTTTTGGCTACACCTTC.

This chain joins TRBV19 and TRBJ1-3; no clear D gene. CDR1 and CDR2 (germline): LNHDA, SQIVND (reference sequence). The CDR3 loop spans 17 amino acids. The V end was cut by 4 bases, the J end by 0 bases, with 16 bases between. CDR3 residues: CASSTFLGLSSGNTIYF. Here the CDR3 DNA reads TGTGCCAGTAGTACCTTCCTAGGACTCAGCTCTGGAAACACCATATATTTT.

V gene TRBV9 combines with J gene TRBJ2-1; 13 nucleotides match TRBD2. V was clipped by 0 bases and J by 4 bases; unmatched bases: 7. The CDR3 sequence is 18 residues long. CDR1 and CDR2 (germline): SGDLS, YYNGEE. CDR3: CASSVVPWTSGGYNEQFF. In DNA form, the CDR3 reads TGTGCCAGCAGCGTAGTCCCCTGGACTAGCGGGGGTTACAATGAGCAGTTCTTC.

The chain employs TRBV5-1 and TRBJ1-2; weak D call: TRBD1 (5 bases). Looked up from germline, CDR1 is SGHRS and CDR2 is YFSETQ. V lost 0 bases and J 2 bases, leaving 8 bases between the germline ends. This CDR3 contains 14 residues. The CDR3 reads CASSLEGRNYGYTF. The CDR3 DNA reads as TGCGCCAGCAGCTTGGAGGGGCGCAACTATGGCTACACCTTC. The entire variable domain, with the rest obtained from reference TRBV5-1 and TRBJ1-2, is as follows: KAGVTQTPRYLIKTRGQQVTLSCSPISGHRSVSWYQQTPGQGLQFLFEYFSETQRNKGNFPGRFSGRQFSNSRSEMNVSTLELGDSALYLCASSLEGRNYGYTFGSGTRLTVV.

The chain couples TRBV7-3 to TRBJ1-6; possibly TRBD1 for D (5 bases). CDR3 size: 15 residues. The V end lost 4 bases, the J end lost 7 bases, and 14 bases lay between the germline ends. The V gene's germline CDR1 is SGHTA and CDR2 FQGTGA. The CDR3 protein is CASSYPPGGNSPLHF. As DNA, the CDR3 is TGTGCCAGCAGCTACCCTCCGGGGGGGAATTCACCCCTCCACTTT.

CDR3 residues: CASSLDPGATDTQYF. In DNA form, the CDR3 reads TGTGCCAGCAGCTTAGATCCGGGGGCCACAGATACGCAGTATTTT. The chain joins TRBV11-3 to TRBJ2-3; D tentatively reads TRBD1 or TRBD2 (6 bases each). The CDR3 loop spans 15 amino acids. Per germline, CDR1 SGHNT and CDR2 YENEEA. V was pared by 0 bases and J by 2 bases, with 9 bases between.

The chain employs TRBV11-1 and TRBJ1-1, with 9 bases that match TRBD1. The CDR3 sequence is 14 residues long. Germline values: CDR1 SGHAT, CDR2 FQDESV (reference sequence). Trimming removed 5 bases from V and 6 bases from J; junction bases left unmatched: 7. Here the CDR3 reads CASSQQQGASEAFF. The DNA of the CDR3 is TGTGCCAGCAGCCAACAACAGGGGGCCTCTGAAGCTTTCTTT.

Regarding this clone: The junction does not match germline at one end; this may be a read error. The rearrangement links TRBV7-7 to TRBJ2-5, with 9 positions matching TRBD1. This CDR3 spans 14 amino acids. Germline-derived CDR1 and CDR2 are SSHAT and FNYEAQ (reference sequence). The CDR3 DNA sequence: TGTGCTAGCAGTCGCGGACAGGGGCAGGAGACCCAGTACTTC. Its protein is CASSRGQGQETQYF.